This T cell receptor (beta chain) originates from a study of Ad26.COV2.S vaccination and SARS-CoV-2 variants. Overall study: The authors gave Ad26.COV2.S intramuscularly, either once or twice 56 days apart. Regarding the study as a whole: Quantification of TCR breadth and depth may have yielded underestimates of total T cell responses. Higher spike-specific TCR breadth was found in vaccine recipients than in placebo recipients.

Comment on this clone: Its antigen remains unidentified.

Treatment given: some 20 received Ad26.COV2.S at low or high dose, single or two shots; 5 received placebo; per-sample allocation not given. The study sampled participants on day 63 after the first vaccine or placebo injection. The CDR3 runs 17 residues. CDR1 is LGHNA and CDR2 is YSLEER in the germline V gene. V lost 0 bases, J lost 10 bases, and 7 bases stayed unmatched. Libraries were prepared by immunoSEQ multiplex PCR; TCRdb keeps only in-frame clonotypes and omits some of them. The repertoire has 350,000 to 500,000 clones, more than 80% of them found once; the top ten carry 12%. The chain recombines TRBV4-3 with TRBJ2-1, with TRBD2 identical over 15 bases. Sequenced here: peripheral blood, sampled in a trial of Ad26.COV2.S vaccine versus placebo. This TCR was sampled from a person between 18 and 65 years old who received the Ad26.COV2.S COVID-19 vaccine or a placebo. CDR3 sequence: CASSQDRLGLAGGEQFF. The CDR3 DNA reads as TGCGCCAGCAGCCAAGATAGGTTAGGACTAGCGGGAGGGGAGCAGTTCTTC.